The 4 T cell receptor beta chains below were found in one sample sequenced in a study of a mutant IDH1 vaccine in newly diagnosed glioma. Measured with immunoSEQ multiplex PCR; TCRdb has only the in-frame clones, and not every one. The sample shows tens of thousands of clones, approximately 89% of them seen only once. The time point denotes: week 5, during vaccination. Vaccinated patients received 300 ug of mutant IDH1 20-mer peptide per dose, with topical imiquimod. These receptors are not linked to any known antigen. The input for sequencing was PBMCs, taken from a glioma patient whose treatment included an IDH1 peptide vaccine. All receptors derive from a man over 45 with glioma.

The chain uses TRBV7-2 and TRBJ2-3, with 7 bases fitting TRBD2. Germline V gene data show CDR1 as SGHTA and CDR2 as FQGNSA. This CDR3 region has 15 residues. Trimming took 3 bases from V and 2 from J; bases not matched to a gene: 5. The CDR3 is CASSFGGGPTDTQYF. In nucleotides, the CDR3 is TGTGCCAGCAGCTTTGGGGGAGGGCCCACAGATACGCAGTATTTT.

This chain connects TRBV11-2 to TRBJ2-7, with 10 bases lining up with TRBD1. The CDR3 loop spans 15 amino acids. The germline gives CDR1 SGHAT, CDR2 FQNNGV. Losses at the gene ends were 3 bases for V and 5 bases for J; bases not matched to a gene: 7. The CDR3 reads CASSFPDRGDNEQYF. The CDR3 region has the DNA TGTGCCAGCAGCTTCCCGGACAGGGGGGATAACGAGCAGTACTTC.

This chain uses TRBV29-1 with TRBJ2-7, with 7 positions matching TRBD1. Germline CDR1 is SQVTM and CDR2 is ANQGSEA. The CDR3 length is 13 residues. V shed 4 bases and J 2 bases; nucleotides not matched to a gene: 5. The CDR3 sequence: CSVGFGTAYEQYF. In DNA form, the CDR3 reads TGCAGCGTTGGATTCGGGACAGCCTACGAGCAGTACTTC.

The rearrangement uses TRBV29-1 and TRBJ2-1; 9 bases match TRBD2. Germline V gives CDR1 SQVTM, CDR2 ANQGSEA. V gave up 6 bases and J gave up 10 bases; unmatched junction bases: 16. The CDR3 is 15 amino acids. The CDR3 DNA follows: TGCAGCGTGGGAGGGGCGGGAGGGGGACCAGTGGAGCAGTTCTTC. The encoded protein is CSVGGAGGGPVEQFF.